These T cell receptor beta chains were read from a single sample in a study of T cell responses to AZD1222 COVID-19 vaccine. The data were produced by immunoSEQ multiplex PCR, yet TCRdb's version contains in-frame clones alone and is incomplete. This sample has about 120,000 clones, with 80% to 85% found just once. Sequencing was performed on peripheral blood, taken on day 0 of AZD1222 vaccination. Receptors originate from an adult in good health. CDR3s include the opening cysteine and the closing phenylalanine or tryptophan. Fields, in order: CDR3 length, clone size, D gene, V gene, J gene, CDR3 DNA, CDR3 protein. The D gene is left open where the match is weak. Clone size is stated in some rows and not others, as once, few, many or a class when expanded.

15	NA	NA	TRBV4-3	TRBJ2-7	TGCGCCAGCAGCCGACAGCCCAGAGGTCCCTACGAGCAGTACTTC	CASSRQPRGPYEQYF
15	NA	NA	TRBV28	TRBJ1-6	TGTGCCAGCAGTAAGCCACGATTTGGGCGCTCACCCCTCCACTTT	CASSKPRFGRSPLHF
15	NA	NA	TRBV9	TRBJ2-5	TGTGCCAGCAGCGTAGCGGGCCCCCCCCGGGAGACCCAGTACTTC	CASSVAGPPRETQYF
15	NA	NA	TRBV7-2	TRBJ2-5	TGTGCCAGCAGCTTAGTATCGGCCCTACAAGAGACCCAGTACTTC	CASSLVSALQETQYF
13	NA	NA	TRBV6-5	TRBJ1-5	TGTGCCAGCTCCGGACAGTTCAATCAGCCCCAGCATTTT	CASSGQFNQPQHF
19	once	TRBD1	TRBV18	TRBJ2-1	TGTGCCAGCTCACTAAACTCGGGACAGGGAATCCCCTCCTACAATGAGCAGTTCTTC	CASSLNSGQGIPSYNEQFF
14	NA	NA	TRBV24-1	TRBJ2-7	TGTGCCACCCCCTCGGAGGAAGAAGATTACGAGCAGTACTTC	CATPSEEEDYEQYF
14	NA	NA	TRBV6-5	TRBJ2-7	TGTGCCAGCGGCAGATGGGGGGTCTACTACGAGCAGTACTTC	CASGRWGVYYEQYF
15	few	TRBD1	TRBV28	TRBJ2-1	TGTGCCAGCGATACCGGGACAGGGGGCTACAATGAGCAGTTCTTC	CASDTGTGGYNEQFF
16	NA	NA	TRBV7-2	TRBJ1-5	TGTGCCAGCAGCTTAGTGGGCACTTCGGGCAATCAGCCCCAGCATTTT	CASSLVGTSGNQPQHF
15	NA	NA	TRBV6-5	TRBJ1-1	TGTGCCAGCAGCACCGCTGGGGGGCCCGTCACTGAAGCTTTCTTT	CASSTAGGPVTEAFF
14	NA	TRBD1	TRBV7-3	TRBJ2-1	TGTGCCAGCAGCCAGGACAGGGTCGACAATGAGCAGTTCTTC	CASSQDRVDNEQFF
15	NA	TRBD1	TRBV29-1	TRBJ2-7	TGCAGCGTTAAACCCGGGACAGGGGGCGGGTACGAGCAGTACTTC	CSVKPGTGGGYEQYF
12	NA	NA	TRBV12-3/TRBV12-4	TRBJ2-2	TGTGCCAGCAGTTTCCTCACCGGGGAGCTGTTTTTT	CASSFLTGELFF
13	NA	NA	TRBV7-9	TRBJ1-5	TGTGCCAGCAGCCAATCGGGAAATCAGCCCCAGCATTTT	CASSQSGNQPQHF
15	many	NA	TRBV7-9	TRBJ1-1	TGTGCCAGCAGCTTAAGTCCACGGTTGGCGGCTGAAGCTTTCTTT	CASSLSPRLAAEAFF
14	NA	NA	TRBV5-1	TRBJ2-3	TGCGCCAGCAGCTTAGCGGCACCGACAGATACGCAGTATTTT	CASSLAAPTDTQYF
17	NA	NA	TRBV18	TRBJ1-1	TGTGCCAGCTCACCGTACTCACTAGCCACTGCGAACACTGAAGCTTTCTTT	CASSPYSLATANTEAFF
14	few	NA	TRBV4-3	TRBJ2-1	TGCGCCAGCAGCCAAGATCGAGGAAACAATGAGCAGTTCTTC	CASSQDRGNNEQFF
16	NA	TRBD1	TRBV18	TRBJ2-7	TGTGCCAGCTCACCCCTCTCCCCAGGGGGCCCCAGCGAGCAGTACTTC	CASSPLSPGGPSEQYF
14	NA	NA	TRBV5-4	TRBJ1-2	TGTGCCAGCAGCGCCACAGGGTCGAGCTATGGCTACACCTTC	CASSATGSSYGYTF
13	NA	TRBD1	TRBV5-1	TRBJ2-1	TGCGCCAGCAGCTCGGACAGGGGAAATGAGCAGTTCTTC	CASSSDRGNEQFF
15	NA	NA	TRBV18	TRBJ1-5	TGTGCCAGCTCACGAGGGGGGATTAGCAATCAGCCCCAGCATTTT	CASSRGGISNQPQHF
13	NA	TRBD1	TRBV18	TRBJ1-1	TGTGCCAGCTCACTCGGGACAGATACTGAAGCTTTCTTT	CASSLGTDTEAFF
14	NA	NA	TRBV7-2	TRBJ2-5	TGTGCCAGCAGCTTAGCCCTATCGCGCGAGACCCAGTACTTC	CASSLALSRETQYF
16	NA	TRBD2	TRBV5-5	TRBJ2-3	TGTGCCAGCAGCCCGGGACTAGCGGTTAGCACAGATACGCAGTATTTT	CASSPGLAVSTDTQYF
15	NA	TRBD1	TRBV7-9	TRBJ1-6	TGTGCCAGCACCCAAGAGGGGACAGGGAATTCACCCCTCCACTTT	CASTQEGTGNSPLHF
11	NA	NA	TRBV28	TRBJ1-2	TGTGCCAGCAGGGGGCTAGGGGGCTACACCTTC	CASRGLGGYTF
14	NA	NA	TRBV9	TRBJ1-5	TGTGCCAGCAGCTTGCGGGACAGCAATCAGCCCCAGCATTTT	CASSLRDSNQPQHF
14	NA	TRBD1	TRBV29-1	TRBJ2-3	TGCAGCGTTGAGAGGACAGGCACAACAGATACGCAGTATTTT	CSVERTGTTDTQYF
14	NA	TRBD2	TRBV6-5	TRBJ2-5	TGTGCCAGCAGTTACAGGCTAGCGGAAGAGACCCAGTACTTC	CASSYRLAEETQYF
14	NA	TRBD2	TRBV6-6	TRBJ2-5	TGTGCCAGCAGGTTAGCGGGGAACCAAGAGACCCAGTACTTC	CASRLAGNQETQYF
15	NA	TRBD1	TRBV18	TRBJ1-1	TGTGCCAGCTCACCACGGGCGACAGGGGGAAATGAAGCTTTCTTT	CASSPRATGGNEAFF
15	NA	TRBD1	TRBV6-4	TRBJ2-3	TGTGCCAGCAGTGACGGGACAGGGGGCACAGATACGCAGTATTTT	CASSDGTGGTDTQYF
15	few	NA	TRBV5-1	TRBJ2-1	TGCGCCAGCAGCTTGGTGGTAGGAGGGAGCAATGAGCAGTTCTTC	CASSLVVGGSNEQFF
14	NA	NA	TRBV6-5	TRBJ1-1	TGTGCCAGCAGTTACCAGGGGTCGGGCACTGAAGCTTTCTTT	CASSYQGSGTEAFF
12	NA	NA	TRBV12-3/TRBV12-4	TRBJ1-2	TGTGCCAGCAGTCGGGGGGCTGGTGGCTACACCTTC	CASSRGAGGYTF
15	NA	TRBD2	TRBV5-1	TRBJ2-3	TGCGCCAGCAGCTTGGAAACTAGCGGGTTGGATACGCAGTATTTT	CASSLETSGLDTQYF
17	NA	TRBD2	TRBV11-2	TRBJ2-7	TGTGCCAGCAGCTTAGATCTGAGCGGGAGTTACACCTACGAGCAGTACTTC	CASSLDLSGSYTYEQYF
12	NA	NA	TRBV2	TRBJ2-7	TGTGCCAGCAGTGAGGTACCCTACGAGCAGTACTTC	CASSEVPYEQYF
14	NA	NA	TRBV4-2	TRBJ2-7	TGTGCCAGCAGCCAAGATCCGGCTGACTACGAGCAGTACTTC	CASSQDPADYEQYF